The next 27 T cell receptor beta chains were all read from a single sample in a study of cytomegalovirus exposure and HLA in healthy donors. Use of 60 Vbeta and 13 Jbeta primers characterized the PCR. Here immunoSEQ multiplex PCR was the method, and the copy in TCRdb shows in-frame clones only, minus some. This sample yields tens of thousands of clones, of which 80% to 90% are seen a single time; just under 3% belongs to the top ten. Specimen: PBMCs. These receptors were collected from a young woman in good health and CMV-seronegative.

The chain recombines TRBV27 with TRBJ2-2; D may be TRBD2 (6 bases). This CDR3 spans 13 amino acids. Germline assignment: CDR1 MNHEY and CDR2 SMNVEV (reference sequence). V lost 3 bases to trimming and J lost 7 bases, with 9 bases between them. CDR3 loop: CASSLEGFGELFF. DNA for the CDR3: TGTGCCAGCAGTTTGGAGGGGTTCGGGGAGCTGTTTTTT.

This clone was seen just once. The chain combines TRBV13 with TRBJ1-1; 9 bases match TRBD1. Unmatched junction bases numbered 4, after V lost 5 bases and J lost 0 bases. Germline loops: CDR1 PRHDT, CDR2 FYEKMQ (reference sequence). The length of the CDR3 is 15 residues. CDR3: CASSPRQGVNTEAFF. DNA of the CDR3: TGTGCCAGCAGCCCAAGACAGGGGGTGAACACTGAAGCTTTCTTT. Supplemented by reference TRBV13 and TRBJ1-1, the full variable domain reads AAGVIQSPRHLIKEKRETATLKCYPIPRHDTVYWYQQGPGQDPQFLISFYEKMQSDKGSIPDRFSAQQFSDYHSELNMSSLELGDSALYFCASSPRQGVNTEAFFGQGTRLTVV.

The J gene is TRBJ2-3, the V gene TRBV6-5; D call uncertain. Germline V lookup: CDR1 MNHEY, CDR2 SVGAGI. The CDR3 sequence is 14 residues long. V was trimmed by 2 bases and J by 0 bases, leaving 6 bases between them. The CDR3 sequence is CASSYVSSTDTQYF. The CDR3 region has the DNA TGTGCCAGCAGTTACGTCTCTAGCACAGATACGCAGTATTTT.

This clone was observed a handful of times. This chain connects TRBV2 to TRBJ1-2; D perhaps matches TRBD1 (6 bases). The CDR3 length is 15 residues. Per germline, CDR1 SNHLY and CDR2 FYNNEI. Between the trimmed V and J ends, which lost 2 bases and 4 bases, there was a span of 14 bases. The CDR3 bases are TGTGCCAGCAGTGAATCAGGGCAGGGGTTCTATGGCTACACCTTC. Protein product: CASSESGQGFYGYTF.

J is TRBJ2-2 and V is TRBV10-1, with D tentatively TRBD1 (6 bases). The V and J ends lost 6 bases and 4 bases respectively, with 12 bases between them. Germline V gene sequence: CDR1 WNHNN, CDR2 SYGVQD (reference sequence). The CDR3 covers 14 residues. CDR3 DNA sequence: TGCGCCAGCAGGCCCACAGGGACCACCGGGGAGCTGTTTTTT. The encoded protein is CASRPTGTTGELFF.

The chain is built from TRBV7-8 and TRBJ2-7; TRBD1 matches 7 bases. This CDR3 comprises 14 residues. V lost 5 bases to trimming and J lost 6 bases; unmatched junction nucleotides: 10. Germline V gene lookup returns CDR1 SGHVS and CDR2 FQNEAQ. The CDR3 region has the DNA TGTGCCAGCAGCCCCGACAGGGTCGTAGGCGAGCAGTACTTC. This translates into CASSPDRVVGEQYF.

The chain carries TRBV5-4 and TRBJ2-1; D may be TRBD2 (5 bases). V was trimmed by 4 bases and J by 10 bases, leaving 9 bases between them. Germline CDR1 is SGHNT and CDR2 is YYREEE (reference sequence). The CDR3 has 11 amino acids. CDR3 DNA sequence: TGTGCCAGCAGCACTGAGGGAGAGCAGTTCTTC. As protein: CASSTEGEQFF. Full variable domain (outside the CDR3, taken from reference TRBV5-4 and TRBJ2-1): ETGVTQSPTHLIKTRGQQVTLRCSSQSGHNTVSWYQQALGQGPQFIFQYYREEENGRGNFPPRFSGLQFPNYSSELNVNALELDDSALYLCASSTEGEQFFGPGTRLTVL.

This clone was counted once. The genes are TRBV4-1 and TRBJ2-5; possible D gene TRBD2, 6 bases. The CDR3 consists of 13 residues. V was cut by 6 bases and J by 5 bases, with 13 bases left in between. Germline CDR1 is MGHRA and CDR2 is YSYEKL. The CDR3 nucleotides are TGCGCCAGCAGGGGGGGTGGAGGGGAGACCCAGTACTTC. Protein: CASRGGGGETQYF.

The gene calls are TRBV5-6 and TRBJ1-2; D gene uncertain. Germline-derived CDR1 and CDR2 are SGHDT and YYEEEE. The CDR3 is 16 amino acids. V was clipped by 1 base and J by 0 bases, with 13 bases between them. CDR3 amino acids: CASSLMREPANYGYTF. The CDR3 coding sequence is TGTGCCAGCAGCTTGATGCGGGAGCCCGCTAACTATGGCTACACCTTC.

The J gene is TRBJ2-2, the V gene TRBV2; TRBD2 matches 8 bases. This CDR3 has 15 amino acids. Germline lookup yields CDR1 SNHLY and CDR2 FYNNEI. The J segment lost 3 bases and the V segment lost 5 bases, leaving 5 bases of the junction unmatched. The CDR3 DNA follows: TGTGCCAGCAGTATGGACGGGAGGGACACCGGGGAGCTGTTTTTT. Translating gives CASSMDGRDTGELFF.

The rearrangement joins TRBV7-6 to TRBJ1-3; unclear D gene. The germline gives CDR1 SGHVS, CDR2 FNYEAQ. V gave up 4 bases and J gave up 10 bases, with 14 bases separating them. The CDR3 length is 13 residues. The CDR3: CASSSRSQPTIYF. In DNA form, the CDR3 reads TGTGCCAGCAGCTCCCGCTCACAGCCAACCATATATTTT.

The gene calls are TRBV7-2 and TRBJ1-3; the match to TRBD1 covers 7 bases. Germline V gene sequence: CDR1 SGHTA, CDR2 FQGNSA. V lost 6 bases, J lost 0 bases, and 5 bases stayed unmatched. There are 15 residues in the CDR3. The CDR3 loop is CASSRDSLSGNTIYF. As DNA, the CDR3 is TGTGCCAGCAGTCGGGACAGCCTCTCTGGAAACACCATATATTTT.

This chain links TRBV6-5 with TRBJ2-7; D unclear. The V gene's germline CDR1 is MNHEY and CDR2 SVGAGI. The V end was cut by 5 bases, the J end by 2 bases, with 7 bases between. CDR3 length: 12 amino acids. CDR3 region: CASSQNPYEQYF. Written as DNA, the CDR3 is TGTGCCAGCAGTCAGAACCCCTACGAGCAGTACTTC.

This clone turned up a few times. V is TRBV11-2 and J is TRBJ2-1, with a tentative D call TRBD1 (8 bases). This CDR3 is built from 15 residues. Trimming left V 2 bases short and J 6 bases short, with 14 bases between. Per germline, CDR1 SGHAT and CDR2 FQNNGV. CDR3 in DNA: TGTGCCAGCAGCTTATTACAGGGGGAGGGCAATGAGCAGTTCTTC. Its protein product is CASSLLQGEGNEQFF.

The V and J genes are TRBV11-3 and TRBJ2-1, with D possibly matching TRBD2 (6 bases). The CDR3 covers 20 residues. V lost 4 bases to trimming and J lost 2 bases, with 27 bases between them. CDR1 is SGHNT and CDR2 is YENEEA in the germline V gene. The CDR3 loop reads CASSSPHEGPTPGAYNEQFF. In DNA form, the CDR3 reads TGTGCCAGCAGCTCCCCCCACGAGGGGCCAACCCCGGGAGCCTACAATGAGCAGTTCTTC.

The chain links TRBV27 to TRBJ2-1, with a possible D match to TRBD2 (5 bases). The germline V gene has CDR1 MNHEY and CDR2 SMNVEV (reference sequence). V lost 5 bases and J 1 base, leaving 15 bases between the germline ends. There are 16 residues in the CDR3. The CDR3, as DNA: TGTGCCAGCAGTCAAAGTTTGGACTCGTCCTACAATGAGCAGTTCTTC. This gives the protein CASSQSLDSSYNEQFF.

The V and J genes are TRBV15 and TRBJ1-4, with 7 bases aligning to TRBD1. V dropped 2 bases and J dropped 8; count of bases not matched to a gene: 14. Germline CDR1 LNHNV, CDR2 YYDKDF (reference sequence). The CDR3 is made up of 17 amino acids. CDR3 amino acids: CATSRFRKRGQGEKLFF. The CDR3 DNA is TGTGCCACCAGCAGATTTCGTAAAAGGGGGCAAGGGGAAAAACTGTTTTTT.

The chain couples TRBV7-9 to TRBJ1-6; 7 positions agree with TRBD1. Germline trimming cut 1 base from V and 6 bases from J; bases unmatched to any gene: 9. From germline, CDR1 is SEHNR and CDR2 FQNEAQ (reference sequence). This CDR3 is 17 amino acids long. DNA of the CDR3: TGTGCCAGCAGCTTAGTAAACAGGGGCTTGAGTAATTCACCCCTCCACTTT. Amino acids: CASSLVNRGLSNSPLHF.

The V and J genes are TRBV30 and TRBJ2-7; D is ambiguous. The germline gives CDR1 GTSNPN, CDR2 SVGIG (reference sequence). The CDR3 is made up of 11 amino acids. Trimming took off 2 bases at V and 4 bases at J, with 6 bases between the two ends. In DNA form, the CDR3 reads TGTGCCTGGAGTATGAGTTACGAGCAGTACTTC. Translating it yields CAWSMSYEQYF.

The V call is TRBV2, the J call TRBJ1-1; 7 bases are shared with TRBD1. CDR3 length equals 15 residues. V shed 3 bases, J shed 6 bases, and the junction held 10 bases outside the gene matches. Per germline, CDR1 SNHLY and CDR2 FYNNEI. The DNA for the CDR3 is TGTGCCAGCAGTGAGTTTGACAGGGCGGGCCCTGAAGCTTTCTTT. Translating it yields CASSEFDRAGPEAFF.

The V and J genes are TRBV4-3 and TRBJ2-1; 8 bases agree with TRBD2. The germline CDR1 and CDR2 sequences are LGHNA and YSLEER. Germline trimming cut 3 bases from V and 8 bases from J; bases unmatched to any gene: 12. The CDR3 runs 16 residues. The CDR3 here is CASSHTRLAQYDEQFF. In DNA, the CDR3 is TGCGCCAGCAGCCATACCCGACTAGCGCAATACGATGAGCAGTTCTTC.

The chain joins TRBV6-6 to TRBJ2-7; tentatively, D is TRBD2 (6 bases). The germline V gene has CDR1 MNHNY and CDR2 SVGAGI (reference sequence). This CDR3 has 15 amino acids. V was pared by 6 bases and J by 0 bases, with 15 bases between. CDR3 residues: CASREGTGASYEQYF. CDR3 DNA: TGTGCCAGCAGGGAGGGGACCGGAGCCTCCTACGAGCAGTACTTC.

This chain uses TRBV5-1 with TRBJ2-5, with 8 bases lining up with TRBD2. Near its end, the DNA agrees better with TRBJ2-7, so the J call may be wrong. The germline CDR1 and CDR2 sequences are SGHRS and YFSETQ. CDR3 length: 15 amino acids. The CDR3 here is CASSLDGGAYYEQYF. In nucleotides, the CDR3 is TGCGCCAGCAGCTTGGACGGGGGGGCTTACTACGAGCAGTACTTC.

The DNA of the CDR3 is TGCGCCAGCAGCTTGGGACTGACAGGGAACTATGGCTACACCTTC. This encodes CASSLGLTGNYGYTF. The chain employs TRBV5-1 and TRBJ1-2, with 7 bases aligning to TRBD1. Germline CDR1 SGHRS, CDR2 YFSETQ. The CDR3 covers 15 residues. Trimming took 0 bases from V and 2 from J; bases not matched to a gene: 4.

The chain has TRBV28 and TRBJ1-5; 8 bases map to TRBD1. Germline CDR1 and CDR2: MDHEN and SYDVKM. This CDR3 is built from 16 residues. V lost 5 bases and J lost 4; bases outside the gene matches: 10. The CDR3 is CASSGHRDRLNQPQHF. Here the CDR3 DNA reads TGTGCCAGCAGTGGCCACCGGGACAGGCTTAATCAGCCCCAGCATTTT.

The CDR3 bases are TGTGCCAGTACTAGACTAGCGGGGGGGCGTAATGAGCAGTTCTTC. Protein sequence: CASTRLAGGRNEQFF. The gene calls are TRBV19 and TRBJ2-1, with TRBD2 identical over 14 bases. The CDR3 runs 15 residues. The ends lost 7 bases at V and 7 bases at J; junction bases unmatched: 6. The germline V gene encodes CDR1 LNHDA and CDR2 SQIVND (reference sequence).

The rearrangement joins TRBV11-2 to TRBJ1-1; D ambiguous. Trimming stripped 1 base from V and 2 bases from J, with 14 bases between. CDR1 is SGHAT, CDR2 FQNNGV, per germline. CDR3 length: 16 residues. CDR3 DNA sequence: TGTGCCAGCAGCTTAGCCAATCAACTACCCAACACTGAAGCTTTCTTT. It specifies CASSLANQLPNTEAFF.